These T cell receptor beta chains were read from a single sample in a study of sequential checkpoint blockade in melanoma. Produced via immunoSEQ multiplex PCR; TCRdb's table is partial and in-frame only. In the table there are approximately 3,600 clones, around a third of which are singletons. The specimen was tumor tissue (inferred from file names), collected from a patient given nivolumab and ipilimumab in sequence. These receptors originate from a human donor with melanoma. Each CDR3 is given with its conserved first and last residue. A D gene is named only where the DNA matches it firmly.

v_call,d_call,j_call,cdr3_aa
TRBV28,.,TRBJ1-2,CASRSGGSGLTTRGYTF
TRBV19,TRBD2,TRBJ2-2,CASSIYGTSRNTGELFF
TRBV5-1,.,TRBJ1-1,CASSWARSEGRGTEAFF
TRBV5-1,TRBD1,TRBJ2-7,CASSLGWTGPYEQYF
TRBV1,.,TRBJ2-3,CASSQDQDWDTQYF
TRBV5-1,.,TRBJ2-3,CASKDSANLDTQYF
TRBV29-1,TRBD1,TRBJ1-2,CSVDNRDRKLSGGYTF
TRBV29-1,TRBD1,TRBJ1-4,CSASQGGNEKLFF
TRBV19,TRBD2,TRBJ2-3,CASSPVAERGRTDTQYF
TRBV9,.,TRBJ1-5,CASSEAISPMGGNQPQHF
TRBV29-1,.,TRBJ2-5,CSVAPGTYQETQYF
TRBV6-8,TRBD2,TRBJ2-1,CASSNGLAGFNEQFF
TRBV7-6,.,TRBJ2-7,CASSLFSAAPEQYF
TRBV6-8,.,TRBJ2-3,CASSYSSTSTDTQYF
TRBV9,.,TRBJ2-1,CASSLGGIIGEQFF
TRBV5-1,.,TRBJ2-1,CASSSTSREEDEQFF
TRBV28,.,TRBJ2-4,CASSLSWQIVAKNIQYF
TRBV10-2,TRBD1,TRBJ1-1,CASSAGQGFGEAFF